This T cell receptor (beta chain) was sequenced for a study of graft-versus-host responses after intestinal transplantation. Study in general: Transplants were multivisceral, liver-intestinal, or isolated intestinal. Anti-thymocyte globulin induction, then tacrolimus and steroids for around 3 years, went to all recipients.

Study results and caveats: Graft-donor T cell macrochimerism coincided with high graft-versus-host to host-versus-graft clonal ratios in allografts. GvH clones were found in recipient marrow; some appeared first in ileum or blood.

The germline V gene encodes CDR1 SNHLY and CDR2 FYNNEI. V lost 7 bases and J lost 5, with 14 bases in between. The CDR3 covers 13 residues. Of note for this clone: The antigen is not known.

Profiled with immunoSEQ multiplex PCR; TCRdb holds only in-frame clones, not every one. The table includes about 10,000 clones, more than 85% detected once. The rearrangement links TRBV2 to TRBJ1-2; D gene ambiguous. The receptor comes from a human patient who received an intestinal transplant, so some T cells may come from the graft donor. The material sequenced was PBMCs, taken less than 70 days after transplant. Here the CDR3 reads CASTQSRMYGYTF. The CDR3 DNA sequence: TGTGCCAGCACCCAAAGCCGTATGTATGGCTACACCTTC. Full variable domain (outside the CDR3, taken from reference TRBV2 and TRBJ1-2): EPEVTQTPSHQVTQMGQEVILRCVPISNHLYFYWYRQILGQKVEFLVSFYNNEISEKSEIFDDQFSVERPDGSNFTLKIRSTKLEDSAMYFCASTQSRMYGYTFGSGTRLTVV.